The 29 T cell receptor beta chains reported below all come from one sample, sequenced in a study of shared clonotypes between healthy human individuals. Clones were sequenced by immunoSEQ multiplex PCR, and TCRdb holds only the in-frame ones, with some missing. The sample records about 700,000 clones, about 90% being singletons. Naive CD8 cells were CD45RO-negative, positively selected for CCR7, excluding terminally differentiated effector memory CD45RA+ cells. The sequencing sample was made of naive CD8+ T cells sorted from blood. These receptors were obtained from a man aged 30-40 years in good health.

V and J are TRBV2 and TRBJ2-5, with D perhaps given as TRBD1 or TRBD2 (6 bases each). This CDR3 has 12 residues. Trimming shortened V by 10 bases and J by 5 bases, and 14 bases separated the two germline ends. The germline V gene has CDR1 SNHLY and CDR2 FYNNEI. CDR3 bases: TGTGCCAACAGGGACTCACGGGAGACCCAGTACTTC. Translation gives CANRDSRETQYF.

This chain joins TRBV11-2 and TRBJ2-1; 15 nucleotides align to TRBD2. V lost 1 base and J lost 9; bases outside the gene matches: 7. The germline V gene has CDR1 SGHAT and CDR2 FQNNGV. The CDR3 has 17 residues. The chain's CDR3 is CASSLAGLAGGVGEQFF. The CDR3 DNA is TGTGCCAGCAGCTTAGCGGGACTAGCGGGAGGAGTGGGTGAGCAGTTCTTC. The variable domain in full, with the rest retrieved from reference TRBV11-2 and TRBJ2-1, is EAGVAQSPRYKIIEKRQSVAFWCNPISGHATLYWYQQILGQGPKLLIQFQNNGVVDDSQLPKDRFSAERLKGVDSTLKIQPAKLEDSAVYLCASSLAGLAGGVGEQFFGPGTRLTVL.

This clone was picked up one time. The chain employs TRBV10-1 and TRBJ2-2; D might be TRBD1 (6 bases). The CDR3 spans 18 residues. V was cut by 4 bases and J by 2 bases, with 20 bases left in between. Germline V lookup: CDR1 WNHNN, CDR2 SYGVQD (reference sequence). CDR3 sequence reads: CASSGRLSGELNTGELFF. CDR3 bases: TGCGCCAGCAGTGGCCGACTATCAGGGGAATTAAACACCGGGGAGCTGTTTTTT.

Comments on this clone: An end of the junction differs from the germline gene, which may be a read error. Other DNA sequences in this sample translate to the same CDR3. The CDR3: CASSLDPGNTEAFF. CDR3 DNA sequence: TGTGCCAGCAGCTTGGATCCCGGGAACACTGAGGCTTTCTTT. The V gene is TRBV5-6, the J gene TRBJ1-1; unclear D gene. CDR1 is SGHDT, CDR2 YYEEEE, per germline. The CDR3 covers 14 residues.

The CDR3 region is CASSVEGVDEQFF. Here the CDR3 DNA reads TGCGCCAGCAGCGTCGAAGGGGTGGATGAGCAGTTCTTC. J is TRBJ2-1 and V is TRBV5-1; weak D call: TRBD1 (5 bases). Trimming cost V 4 bases and J 8 bases, with 13 bases left between them. This CDR3 contains 13 residues. Germline V gene sequence: CDR1 SGHRS, CDR2 YFSETQ. The whole variable domain, remainder taken from reference TRBV5-1 and TRBJ2-1, is KAGVTQTPRYLIKTRGQQVTLSCSPISGHRSVSWYQQTPGQGLQFLFEYFSETQRNKGNFPGRFSGRQFSNSRSEMNVSTLELGDSALYLCASSVEGVDEQFFGPGTRLTVL.

V usage is TRBV18 and J usage is TRBJ2-7, with TRBD2 as a possible D gene (5 bases). The germline V gene has CDR1 KGHSH and CDR2 LQKENI. Trimming removed 2 bases from V and 0 bases from J, with 14 bases in between. The CDR3 has 16 amino acids. The DNA of the CDR3 is TGTGCCAGCTCACCAACTAGAAGTTCCCCCTCCTACGAGCAGTACTTC. This sequence encodes CASSPTRSSPSYEQYF.

In the case of this clone: Other DNA sequences from this sample encode an identical CDR3 as well. The chain joins TRBV13 to TRBJ2-5; no reliable D call. The V gene lost 2 bases and the J gene lost 4 bases, with 2 bases spanning the gap. The CDR3 loop spans 11 amino acids. Germline values: CDR1 PRHDT, CDR2 FYEKMQ (reference sequence). CDR3 loop: CASSLRETQYF. The CDR3 DNA reads as TGTGCCAGCAGCTTAAGAGAGACCCAGTACTTC.

The CDR3 loop reads CASSIGAASTDTQYF. CDR3 DNA: TGTGCCAGTAGTATAGGAGCGGCAAGCACAGATACGCAGTATTTT. The rearrangement links TRBV19 to TRBJ2-3; perhaps TRBD2 as D (5 bases). Looked up from germline, CDR1 is LNHDA and CDR2 is SQIVND (reference sequence). Trimming cost V 1 base and J 0 bases, with 8 bases left between them. The CDR3 totals 15 residues.

The rearrangement links TRBV10-1 to TRBJ2-7, with no clear D. The CDR3 loop spans 15 amino acids. Trimming removed 2 bases at V and 0 bases at J, with 11 bases between. Looked up from germline, CDR1 is WNHNN and CDR2 is SYGVQD (reference sequence). CDR3 DNA sequence: TGCGCCAGCAGTGAGGCAGGAAGAAGCTCCTACGAGCAGTACTTC. It is translated as CASSEAGRSSYEQYF.

The chain couples TRBV29-1 to TRBJ2-7, with 9 positions matching TRBD1. CDR1 and CDR2 (germline): SQVTM, ANQGSEA. The ends lost 8 bases at V and 4 bases at J; junction bases unmatched: 9. This CDR3 has 13 residues. CDR3 sequence: CSIRTGERYEQYF. CDR3 nucleotide sequence: TGCAGCATAAGGACAGGGGAGAGATACGAGCAGTACTTC.

The chain uses TRBV21-1 and TRBJ1-5. TRBV21-1 counts as a pseudogene. CDR3 size: 17 residues. CDR3 sequence reads: CASSKVWITNSNQPQHF. The CDR3 DNA is TGTGCCAGCAGCAAAGTATGGATAACGAATAGCAATCAGCCCCAGCATTTT.

This clone has a single count. This chain joins TRBV7-9 and TRBJ2-7; D not certain. With 1 base removed from V and 9 bases from J, the gap between germline ends came to 16 bases. Germline lookup yields CDR1 SEHNR and CDR2 FQNEAQ (reference sequence). This CDR3 is 14 amino acids long. CDR3 coding DNA: TGTGCCAGCAGCTTAGTAGATTCGGAAAATAGGCAGTACTTC. Encoded protein: CASSLVDSENRQYF.

The V call is TRBV10-3, the J call TRBJ2-7; the match to TRBD2 covers 7 bases. Germline CDR1 reads ENHRY; CDR2 reads SYGVKD. The V gene end was trimmed by 4 bases and the J gene end by 0 bases; junction bases not matched to a gene: 6. CDR3 length: 15 amino acids. CDR3 nucleotides: TGTGCCATCAGTGTAGTTAGCGGGTCCTCCTACGAGCAGTACTTC. It yields the protein CAISVVSGSSYEQYF.

This chain uses TRBV5-5 with TRBJ2-1; maybe TRBD1 (6 bases). CDR1 and CDR2 (germline): SGHKS, YYEKEE (reference sequence). V lost 3 bases to trimming and J lost 7 bases, with 11 bases between them. The CDR3 covers 13 residues. The CDR3 coding sequence is TGTGCCAGCAGCTCTGCCACAGGGAATGAGCAGTTCTTC. This sequence encodes CASSSATGNEQFF.

The chain couples TRBV6-1 to TRBJ2-2; D unresolved. CDR3 length equals 12 residues. In germline, CDR1 is MNHNS, CDR2 SASEGT. Trimming stripped 5 bases from V and 4 bases from J, with 5 bases between. The CDR3 DNA reads TGTGCCAGCAGTTATGTCACCGGGGAGCTGTTTTTT. Translated: CASSYVTGELFF.

To note about this clone: One end of the junction is discordant with germline, which a read error may explain. Additional DNA sequences in this sample encode the identical CDR3. The chain links TRBV7-9 to TRBJ2-3; D unclear. The germline V gene encodes CDR1 SEHNR and CDR2 FQNEAQ (reference sequence). The CDR3 contains 12 residues. CDR3 bases: TGCGCCAGCAGCTTATCCACAGATACGCAGTATTTT. Translation: CASSLSTDTQYF.

Note on this clone: This probably arose from a read error, given a far larger clone one base away. This chain uses TRBV7-9 with TRBJ2-1; D is unclear. The germline V gene has CDR1 SEHNR and CDR2 FQNEAQ (reference sequence). Trimming removed 5 bases at V and 2 bases at J, with 13 bases between. This CDR3 is built from 15 residues. CDR3 coding DNA: TGTGCCAGCAGCGCCCTAGAAAGCCCCTACAATGAGCAGTTCTTC. As protein: CASSALESPYNEQFF.

This clone was picked up one time. The CDR3 loop is CASSMTNPGFDGYTF. The CDR3 DNA sequence: TGCGCCAGCAGTATGACTAACCCAGGGTTCGATGGCTACACCTTC. This chain links TRBV10-2 with TRBJ1-2, with D perhaps TRBD1 (5 bases). The CDR3 spans 15 residues. The V end was cut by 5 bases, the J end by 6 bases, with 19 bases between. The germline CDR1 and CDR2 sequences are WSHSY and SAAADI.

This clone was recorded only once. Other DNA sequences of this sample code for an identical CDR3. This sequence joins TRBV9 and TRBJ2-7, with 7 bases that match TRBD2. The CDR3 spans 14 residues. CDR1 and CDR2 from the germline V gene are SGDLS and YYNGEE. J lost 2 bases, V lost 2 bases, and 4 bases had no gene match. CDR3 nucleotide sequence: TGTGCCAGCAGCGTTGGGGGAGGGACCTACGAGCAGTACTTC. It specifies CASSVGGGTYEQYF.

The chain couples TRBV15 to TRBJ2-1, with 7 bases identical to TRBD2. This CDR3 comprises 14 residues. The V and J ends lost 5 bases and 5 bases, in that order; junction bases with no gene match: 6. The germline gives CDR1 LNHNV, CDR2 YYDKDF (reference sequence). The CDR3 nucleotides are TGTGCCACCAGCGATAGACTAGCCAACAATGAGCAGTTCTTC. Encoded protein: CATSDRLANNEQFF.

The V and J genes are TRBV13 and TRBJ2-1, with TRBD1 matching 11 bases. Losses at the gene ends were 5 bases for V and 5 bases for J; bases not matched to a gene: 8. This CDR3 has 16 residues. CDR1 is PRHDT, CDR2 FYEKMQ, per germline (reference sequence). CDR3 region: CASSLSWGQGDNEQFF. The DNA of the CDR3 is TGTGCCAGCAGCCTAAGTTGGGGACAGGGGGACAATGAGCAGTTCTTC.

The J gene is TRBJ2-7, the V gene TRBV7-8; 7 bases align to TRBD2. The CDR3 extends over 16 amino acids. The J segment lost 2 bases and the V segment lost 5 bases, leaving 12 bases of the junction unmatched. Germline V gene sequence: CDR1 SGHVS, CDR2 FQNEAQ. CDR3 in DNA: TGTGCCAGCAGCCAAACAACTAGCGTACTGACCTACGAGCAGTACTTC. It encodes CASSQTTSVLTYEQYF.

This chain connects TRBV7-9 to TRBJ2-3; no clear D. CDR1 SEHNR and CDR2 FQNEAQ come from the germline V gene (reference sequence). The CDR3 has 14 residues. V was trimmed by 2 bases and J by 0 bases, leaving 6 bases between them. CDR3 region: CASSLLDSTDTQYF. The DNA of the CDR3 is TGTGCCAGCAGCTTATTGGACAGCACAGATACGCAGTATTTT.

DNA for the CDR3: TGTGCCAGCAGCACGACTGACGGGAGCCCCTACGAGCAGTACTTC. Translating gives CASSTTDGSPYEQYF. The chain couples TRBV9 to TRBJ2-7; D is possibly TRBD2 (6 bases). Germline V gene lookup returns CDR1 SGDLS and CDR2 YYNGEE. With 4 bases removed from V and 2 bases from J, the gap between germline ends came to 16 bases. This CDR3 has 15 amino acids.

This sequence joins TRBV27 and TRBJ2-1; TRBD1 matches 8 bases. The germline V gene has CDR1 MNHEY and CDR2 SMNVEV (reference sequence). The CDR3 is 15 residues long. V dropped 5 bases and J dropped 7; count of bases not matched to a gene: 10. The CDR3 is CASSPRTGPWNEQFF. CDR3 nucleotides: TGTGCCAGCAGTCCCCGGACAGGGCCGTGGAATGAGCAGTTCTTC.

The V gene is TRBV29-1, the J gene TRBJ2-3, with TRBD2 matching 7 bases. The ends lost 7 bases at V and 0 bases at J; junction bases unmatched: 16. This CDR3 has 17 amino acids. Looked up from germline, CDR1 is SQVTM and CDR2 is ANQGSEA. This chain's CDR3 is CSAVGLVITSSTDTQYF. The CDR3 DNA sequence: TGCAGCGCCGTAGGACTAGTAATAACCTCTAGCACAGATACGCAGTATTTT.

The rearrangement links TRBV19 to TRBJ2-1; 11 bases map to TRBD2. Germline V gives CDR1 LNHDA, CDR2 SQIVND (reference sequence). CDR3 length: 13 amino acids. After removal of 6 bases from V and 8 bases from J, the junction contained 3 bases not matched to a gene. The CDR3 loop reads CASSTSGSHEQFF. The CDR3 coding sequence is TGTGCCAGTAGCACTAGCGGGAGCCATGAGCAGTTCTTC.

V gene TRBV27 combines with J gene TRBJ1-1; 11 bases map to TRBD1. From germline, CDR1 is MNHEY and CDR2 SMNVEV (reference sequence). V was clipped by 2 bases and J by 8 bases; unmatched bases: 1. This CDR3 is built from 13 residues. CDR3 sequence reads: CASSLGTGGEAFF. CDR3 bases: TGTGCCAGCAGTTTAGGGACAGGGGGGGAAGCTTTCTTT.

The chain recombines TRBV19 with TRBJ2-7, with 10 bases identical to TRBD2. CDR1 and CDR2 from the germline V gene are LNHDA and SQIVND (reference sequence). CDR3 length equals 19 residues. With 3 bases clipped from V and 3 bases from J, the junction kept 17 bases outside the gene matches. The CDR3 DNA follows: TGTGCCAGTAGTATCTTTGGGACTAGCGACGGGTCCGTCTACTACGAGCAGTACTTC. Translation gives CASSIFGTSDGSVYYEQYF.